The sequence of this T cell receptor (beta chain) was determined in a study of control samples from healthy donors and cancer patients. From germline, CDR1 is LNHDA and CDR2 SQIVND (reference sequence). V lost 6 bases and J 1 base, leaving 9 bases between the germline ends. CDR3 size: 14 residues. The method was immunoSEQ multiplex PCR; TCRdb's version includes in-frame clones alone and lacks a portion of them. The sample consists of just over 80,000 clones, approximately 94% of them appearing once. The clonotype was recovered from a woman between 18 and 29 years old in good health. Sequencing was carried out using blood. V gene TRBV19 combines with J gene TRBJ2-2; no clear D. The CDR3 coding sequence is TGTGCCAGTAGGAGCATAAGGAACACCGGGGAGCTGTTTTTT. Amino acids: CASRSIRNTGELFF.